This T cell receptor beta chain was sequenced for a study of T cells in Graves' hyperthyroidism and ophthalmopathy. This clonotype showed up just a few times. Its antigen is undetermined. Researchers took RNA transcripts and amplified the TCR beta CDR3 regions from them. The study used the HTBI primer set for a first-round RT-PCR of the TCR CDR3. One entry per CDR3 protein, called by TCRdb with MiXCR from the multiplex PCR reads. The table shows about 420,000 distinct CDR3 sequences, with around 13% occurring only once. This CDR3 region has 17 residues. Trimming at V came to 0 bases and at J to 0 bases, leaving 7 bases not matched to a gene. Germline values: CDR1 SGHRS, CDR2 YFSETQ. In patients aged 18 to 65, hyperthyroidism was newly diagnosed, with duration under 2 months. Broader study findings: Model output signaled ophthalmopathy a median around 5.9 months ahead of onset.

Sample: blood. This receptor was identified in a woman aged 18-29 years with Graves' hyperthyroidism. The chain carries TRBV5-1 and TRBJ2-5; TRBD2 aligns across 8 bases. The CDR3 sequence: CASSLVSSGLYQETQYF. The CDR3 DNA reads TGCGCCAGCAGCTTGGTGTCTAGCGGGTTGTACCAAGAGACCCAGTACTTC.